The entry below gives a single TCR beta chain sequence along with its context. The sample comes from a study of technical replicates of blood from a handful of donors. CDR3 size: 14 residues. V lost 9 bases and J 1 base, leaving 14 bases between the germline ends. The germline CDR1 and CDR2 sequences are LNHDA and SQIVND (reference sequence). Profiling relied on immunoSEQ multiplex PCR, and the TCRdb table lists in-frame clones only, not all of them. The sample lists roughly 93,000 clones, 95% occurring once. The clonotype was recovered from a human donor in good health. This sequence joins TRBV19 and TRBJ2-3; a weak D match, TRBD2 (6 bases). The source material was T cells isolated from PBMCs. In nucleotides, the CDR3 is TGTGCCAGCAGCCTAGCGACCCGCACAGATACGCAGTATTTT. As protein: CASSLATRTDTQYF.